This TCR beta chain was sequenced during a study of T cell responses to AZD1222 COVID-19 vaccine (dated by TCRdb to the early 2020s). Study-wide context: TCR sequencing covered 233 trial participants: 200 to 210 given two doses of AZD1222 and some 25 given two doses of MenACWY control vaccine. Enrollment into the trials was organized by age into subgroups of 18-55, 56-69 and 70-plus years, and those subgroups contained 148, 28 and 57 TCR-sequenced participants, respectively. General conclusions and limits of the study: Because no samples from the day 14 peak response were available, repertoires could be characterized only after the peak T cell response. After two AZD1222 doses, spike-specific TCR breadth and depth were significantly higher than at day 0 and than in MenACWY recipients. Epitopes outside the regions mutated in the B.1.351 and B.1.1.7 variants were reportedly recognized by nearly half of the unique spike-specific TCRs. CD4 TCRs associated with the vaccine covered the entire spike protein, and the dominant responses were in regions 160-218 and 743-854. Most participants were white British and females outnumbered males, and the authors suggested that clonal diversity may have been underestimated. In the small 56-69-year group, the increase in depth fell short of significance, most likely because of low power. Conclusions about previously exposed vaccinees are limited because only a handful of AZD1222 recipients were SARS-CoV-2 seropositive at baseline.

The CDR3 regions of human TCRbeta chains were analyzed by immunosequencing. Concerning the study's data processing: Repertoire TCRs were checked for matches against a reference library of SARS-CoV-2-specific TCRs that had been generated using the MIRA antigen-specificity platform. Breadth meant the fraction of unique TCRs that were SARS-CoV-2-associated, whereas depth meant the fraction of total T cells that were SARS-CoV-2-associated. Each spike-specific TCR was assigned to its reactive spike region and to a CD4 or CD8 class using the MIRA data. Log10-transformed breadth and depth values were compared by one-way ANOVA with Sidak's multiple comparisons tests. TCRdb holds this immuneACCESS table with in-frame rearrangements only. Some clones are missing; in checked studies, unresolved V genes explain under half, and the rest has no known cause. The V and J calls and clone size are taken from that table; D and trimming were inferred from the DNA. The sample table holds 200,000 to 250,000 clones, of which about 94% were seen once. The top ten clonotypes cover approximately 1.5% of the sample.

To note about this clone: No cognate antigen has been identified for it. Per-base qualities were not stored, and no clone one base away is much larger.

The meaning of the sample's time point label: about 28 days (+/-7) after the second vaccine dose. The treatment or condition label for this specimen denotes: meningococcal conjugate vaccine given as trial control. Vaccinee samples were obtained from the UK trials COV001 and COV002, which included a single-blind randomized controlled phase 2/3 trial of AZD1222 (ChAdOx1 nCoV-19) in healthy adults. For TCRbeta chain sequencing, PBMC samples from trial participants were taken at day 0 and at day 28 after the second dose. The germline V gene (reference sequence) sets CDR1 to LNHDA and CDR2 to SQIVND. Including the terminal cysteine and phenylalanine, the CDR3 comprises 14 residues. Solely the CDR3 DNA is kept, with 42 bases framed from the first base. Trimming removed 3 bases from V and 2 bases from J; the gene matches leave 2 bases unexplained.

This clonotype was sampled from an adult who received the MenACWY meningococcal vaccine as a control. The starting material was peripheral blood, obtained 28 days after the second dose of the MenACWY control vaccine. The sequence links TRBV19 to TRBJ2-7, with 9 bases in between that match TRBD2. The sequenced DNA is TGTGCCAGTAGTATCGCGGGAGGGACCTACGAGCAGTACTTC. This is translated as CASSIAGGTYEQYF.